The present T cell receptor (beta chain) was sequenced within a study of cytomegalovirus exposure and HLA in healthy donors. Study results and limitations: Beyond CMV serostatus, there was no information to go on about immune exposure. A link between a missense DCLRE1C variant and TCR beta V- and J-gene trimming emerged from a later analysis. What a later analysis reportedly showed was that an Asian-associated ancestry cluster had fewer N-insertions than the roughly 670-donor mean. Confirmation in vitro established that three CMV-associated chains were specific for CMV antigens.

Germline-derived CDR1 and CDR2 are MNHNS and SASEGT. V was pared by 3 bases and J by 3 bases, with 7 bases of the junction left unmatched. There are 15 residues in the CDR3. PCR was performed using 60 Vbeta and 13 Jbeta primers. Here immunoSEQ multiplex PCR was the method, and the copy in TCRdb shows in-frame clones only, minus some. Of 90,000 to 130,000 clones in the sample, more than 65% were seen once. Comments on this clone: Its antigen is as yet unknown.

This TCR came from a woman aged 25 to 45 in good health and CMV-seronegative. The chain is built from TRBV6-1 and TRBJ2-7, with 8 bases lining up with TRBD1. The sample consisted of PBMCs. The CDR3 reads CASSESGTGFYEQYF. DNA of the CDR3: TGTGCCAGCAGTGAGTCCGGGACAGGTTTCTACGAGCAGTACTTC.